This TCR beta chain was observed in a study of early T cells in non-severe SARS-CoV-2 infection. TCRdb recomputed calls from the 5' RACE reads with MiXCR, one row per CDR3 protein. Among approximately 37,000 distinct CDR3 sequences listed, over 4% were seen once. CDR3 length equals 19 residues. Germline V gives CDR1 ENHRY, CDR2 SYGVKD. V gave up 7 bases and J gave up 0 bases; unmatched junction bases: 12. At least ten counts were recorded for this clonotype. The receptor comes from an adult who was a healthcare worker with PCR-confirmed SARS-CoV-2 infection or an uninfected control (not recorded which). This chain links TRBV10-3 with TRBJ2-1; TRBD2 matches at 13 bases. The sequenced sample was whole blood. In nucleotides, the CDR3 is TGTGCCATCAAAGGAGGGACTAGCGGGACTACCAGCTCCTACAATGAGCAGTTCTTC. It encodes CAIKGGTSGTTSSYNEQFF.